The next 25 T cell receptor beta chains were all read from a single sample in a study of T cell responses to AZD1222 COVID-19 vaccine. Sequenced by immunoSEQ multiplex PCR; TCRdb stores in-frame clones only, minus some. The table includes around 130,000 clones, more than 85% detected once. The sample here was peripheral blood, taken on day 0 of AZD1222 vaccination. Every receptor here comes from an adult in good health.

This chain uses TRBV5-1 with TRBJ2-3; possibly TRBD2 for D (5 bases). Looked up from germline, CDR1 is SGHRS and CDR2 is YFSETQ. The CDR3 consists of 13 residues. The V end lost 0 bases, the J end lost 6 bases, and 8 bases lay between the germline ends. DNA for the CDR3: TGCGCCAGCAGCTTGGAGGGAGCCGATACGCAGTATTTT. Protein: CASSLEGADTQYF.

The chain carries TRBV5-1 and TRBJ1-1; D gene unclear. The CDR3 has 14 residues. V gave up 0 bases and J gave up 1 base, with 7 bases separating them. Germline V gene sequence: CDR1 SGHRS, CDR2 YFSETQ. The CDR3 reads CASSLGYENTEAFF. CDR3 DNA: TGCGCCAGCAGCTTGGGGTATGAGAACACTGAAGCTTTCTTT.

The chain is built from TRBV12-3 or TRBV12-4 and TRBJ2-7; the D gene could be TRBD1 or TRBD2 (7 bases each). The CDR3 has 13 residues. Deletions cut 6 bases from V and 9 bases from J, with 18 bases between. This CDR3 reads CASSQGGVGVQYF. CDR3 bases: TGTGCCAGCAGCCAGGGGGGGGTTGGGGTGCAGTACTTC.

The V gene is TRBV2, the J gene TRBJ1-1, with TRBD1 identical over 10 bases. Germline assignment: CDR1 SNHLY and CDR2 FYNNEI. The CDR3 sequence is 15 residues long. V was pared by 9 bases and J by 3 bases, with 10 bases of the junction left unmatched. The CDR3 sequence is CASVWAGTGDTEAFF. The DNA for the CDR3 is TGTGCCAGTGTCTGGGCCGGGACAGGGGACACTGAAGCTTTCTTT.

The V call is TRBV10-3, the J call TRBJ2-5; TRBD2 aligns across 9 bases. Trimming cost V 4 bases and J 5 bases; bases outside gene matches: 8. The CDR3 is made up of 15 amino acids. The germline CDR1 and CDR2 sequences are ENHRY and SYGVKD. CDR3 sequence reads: CAISVDSGGWETQYF. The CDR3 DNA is TGTGCCATCAGTGTCGATAGCGGGGGATGGGAGACCCAGTACTTC.

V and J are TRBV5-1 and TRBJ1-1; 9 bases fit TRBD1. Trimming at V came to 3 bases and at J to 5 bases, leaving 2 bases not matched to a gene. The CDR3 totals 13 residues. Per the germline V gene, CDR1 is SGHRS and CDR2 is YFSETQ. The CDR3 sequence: CASSSGTGTEAFF. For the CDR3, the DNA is TGCGCCAGCAGCTCCGGGACAGGGACTGAAGCTTTCTTT.

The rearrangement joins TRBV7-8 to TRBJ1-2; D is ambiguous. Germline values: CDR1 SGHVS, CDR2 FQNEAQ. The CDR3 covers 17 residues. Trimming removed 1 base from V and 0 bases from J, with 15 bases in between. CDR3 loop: CASSLGNREIANYGYTF. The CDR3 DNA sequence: TGTGCCAGCAGCTTAGGCAACCGAGAAATCGCTAACTATGGCTACACCTTC. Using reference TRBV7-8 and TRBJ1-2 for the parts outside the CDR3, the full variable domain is GAGVSQSPRYKVAKRGQDVALRCDPISGHVSLFWYQQALGQGPEFLTYFQNEAQLDKSGLPSDRFFAERPEGSVSTLKIQRTQQEDSAVYLCASSLGNREIANYGYTFGSGTRLTVV.

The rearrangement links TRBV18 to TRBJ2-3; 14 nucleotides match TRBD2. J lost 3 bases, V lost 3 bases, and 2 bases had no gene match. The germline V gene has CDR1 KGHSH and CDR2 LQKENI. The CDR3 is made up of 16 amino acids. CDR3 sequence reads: CASSPRLAGGTDTQYF. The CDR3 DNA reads TGTGCCAGCTCACCTCGACTAGCGGGGGGGACAGATACGCAGTATTTT.

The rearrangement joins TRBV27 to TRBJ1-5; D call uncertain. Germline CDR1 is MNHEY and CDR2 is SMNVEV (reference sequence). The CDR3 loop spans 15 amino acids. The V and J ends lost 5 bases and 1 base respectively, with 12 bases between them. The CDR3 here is CASSPRPESNQPQHF. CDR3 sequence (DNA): TGTGCCAGCAGTCCCCGGCCTGAGAGCAATCAGCCCCAGCATTTT.

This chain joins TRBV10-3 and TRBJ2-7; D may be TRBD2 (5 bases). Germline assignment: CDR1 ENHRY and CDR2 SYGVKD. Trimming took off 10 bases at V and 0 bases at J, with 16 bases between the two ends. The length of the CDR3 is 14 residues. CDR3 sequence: CATIGLSSSYEQYF. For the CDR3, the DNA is TGTGCCACCATAGGACTCTCCAGCTCCTACGAGCAGTACTTC.

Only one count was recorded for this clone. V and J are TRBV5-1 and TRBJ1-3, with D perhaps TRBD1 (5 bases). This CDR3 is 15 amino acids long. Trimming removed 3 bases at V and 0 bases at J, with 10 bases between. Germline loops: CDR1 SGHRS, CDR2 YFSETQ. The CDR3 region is CASSWGESSGNTIYF. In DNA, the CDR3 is TGCGCCAGCAGCTGGGGGGAAAGCTCTGGAAACACCATATATTTT.

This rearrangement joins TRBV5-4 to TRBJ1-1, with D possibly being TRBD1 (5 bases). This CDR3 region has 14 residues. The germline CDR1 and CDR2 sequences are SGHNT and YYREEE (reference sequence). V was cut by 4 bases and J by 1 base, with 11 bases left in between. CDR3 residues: CASSANTGNTEAFF. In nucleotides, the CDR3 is TGTGCCAGCAGCGCCAATACAGGGAACACTGAAGCTTTCTTT.

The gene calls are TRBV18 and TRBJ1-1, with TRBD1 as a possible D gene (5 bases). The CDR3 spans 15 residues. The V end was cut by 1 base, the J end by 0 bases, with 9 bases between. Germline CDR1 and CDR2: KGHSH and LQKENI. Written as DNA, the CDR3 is TGTGCCAGCTCACCACAGGGGCGGGTGAACACTGAAGCTTTCTTT. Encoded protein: CASSPQGRVNTEAFF.

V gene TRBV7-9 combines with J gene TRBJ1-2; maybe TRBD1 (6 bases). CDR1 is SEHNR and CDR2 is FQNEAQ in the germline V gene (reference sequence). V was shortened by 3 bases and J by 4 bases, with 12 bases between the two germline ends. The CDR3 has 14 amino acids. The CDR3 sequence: CASSFTQGPYGYTF. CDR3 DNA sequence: TGTGCCAGCAGCTTTACACAGGGCCCCTATGGCTACACCTTC.

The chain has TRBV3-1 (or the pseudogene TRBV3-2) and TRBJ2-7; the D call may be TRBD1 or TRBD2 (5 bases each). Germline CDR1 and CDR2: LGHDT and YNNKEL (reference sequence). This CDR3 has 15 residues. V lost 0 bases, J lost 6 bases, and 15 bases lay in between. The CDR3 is CASSQDGPGAGEQYF. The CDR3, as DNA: TGTGCCAGCAGCCAAGATGGCCCCGGGGCGGGCGAGCAGTACTTC.

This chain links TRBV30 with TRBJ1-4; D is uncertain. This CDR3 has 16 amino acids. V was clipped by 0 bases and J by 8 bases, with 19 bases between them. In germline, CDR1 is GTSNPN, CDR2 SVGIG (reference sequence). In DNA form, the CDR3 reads TGTGCCTGGAGTGTATGGGCAAACCGAAGAGGGGAAAAACTGTTTTTT. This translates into CAWSVWANRRGEKLFF.

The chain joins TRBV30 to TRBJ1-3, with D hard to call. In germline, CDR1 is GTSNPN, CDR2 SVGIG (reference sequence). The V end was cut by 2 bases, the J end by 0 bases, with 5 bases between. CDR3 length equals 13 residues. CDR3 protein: CAWSTDSGNTIYF. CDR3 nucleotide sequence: TGTGCCTGGAGTACGGACTCTGGAAACACCATATATTTT.

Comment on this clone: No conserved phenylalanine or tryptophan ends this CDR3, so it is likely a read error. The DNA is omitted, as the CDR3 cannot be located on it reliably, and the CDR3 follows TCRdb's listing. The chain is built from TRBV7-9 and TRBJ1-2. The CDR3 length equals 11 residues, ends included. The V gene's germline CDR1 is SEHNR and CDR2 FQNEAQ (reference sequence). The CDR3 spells CASSSGAPILV.

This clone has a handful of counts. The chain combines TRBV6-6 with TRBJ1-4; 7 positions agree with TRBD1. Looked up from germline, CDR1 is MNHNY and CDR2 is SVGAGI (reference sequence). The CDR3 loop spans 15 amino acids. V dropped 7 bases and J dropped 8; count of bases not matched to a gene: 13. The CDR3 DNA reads TGTGCCAGCATCCTAGGGAGGGGGCGGATAGAAAAACTGTTTTTT. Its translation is CASILGRGRIEKLFF.

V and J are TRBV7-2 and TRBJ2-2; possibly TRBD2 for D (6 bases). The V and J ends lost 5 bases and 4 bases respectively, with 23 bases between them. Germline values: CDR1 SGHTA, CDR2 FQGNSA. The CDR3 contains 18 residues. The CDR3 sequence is CASSQYAPVDGGTGELFF. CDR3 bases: TGTGCCAGCAGCCAATACGCCCCCGTTGACGGGGGCACCGGGGAGCTGTTTTTT.

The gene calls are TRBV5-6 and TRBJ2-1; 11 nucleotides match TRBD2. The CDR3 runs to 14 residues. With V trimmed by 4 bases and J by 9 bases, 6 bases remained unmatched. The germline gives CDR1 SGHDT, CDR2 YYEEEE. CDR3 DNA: TGTGCCAGCAGCCTCCCGGGACTAGCGGCTGAGCAGTTCTTC. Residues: CASSLPGLAAEQFF.

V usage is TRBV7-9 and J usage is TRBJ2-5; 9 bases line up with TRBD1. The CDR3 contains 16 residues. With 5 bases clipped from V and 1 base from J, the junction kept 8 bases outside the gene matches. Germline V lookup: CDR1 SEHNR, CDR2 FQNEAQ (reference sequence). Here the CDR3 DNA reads TGTGCCAGCAGCCCCTCCCTGGACAGGGGCCAAGAGACCCAGTACTTC. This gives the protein CASSPSLDRGQETQYF.

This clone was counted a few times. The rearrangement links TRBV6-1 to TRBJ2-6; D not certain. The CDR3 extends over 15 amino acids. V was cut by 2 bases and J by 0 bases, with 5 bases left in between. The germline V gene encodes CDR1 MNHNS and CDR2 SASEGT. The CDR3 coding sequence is TGTGCCAGCAGTGAACAAAGCTCTGGGGCCAACGTCCTGACTTTC. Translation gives CASSEQSSGANVLTF.

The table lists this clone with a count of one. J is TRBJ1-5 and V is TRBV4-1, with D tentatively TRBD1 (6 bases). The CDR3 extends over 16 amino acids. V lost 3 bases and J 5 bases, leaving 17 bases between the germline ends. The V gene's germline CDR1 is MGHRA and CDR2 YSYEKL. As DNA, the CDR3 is TGCGCCAGCAGCCAGAACGGGCGGGGGCGCGATCAGCCCCAGCATTTT. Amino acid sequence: CASSQNGRGRDQPQHF.

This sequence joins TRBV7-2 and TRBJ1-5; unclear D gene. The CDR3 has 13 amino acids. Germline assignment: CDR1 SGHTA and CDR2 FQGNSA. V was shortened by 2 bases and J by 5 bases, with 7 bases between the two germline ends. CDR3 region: CASSLRRDQPQHF. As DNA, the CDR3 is TGTGCCAGCAGCTTACGTCGGGATCAGCCCCAGCATTTT. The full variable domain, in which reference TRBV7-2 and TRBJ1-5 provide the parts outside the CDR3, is GAGVSQSPSNKVTEKGKDVELRCDPISGHTALYWYRQSLGQGLEFLIYFQGNSAPDKSGLPSDRFSAERTGGSVSTLTIQRTQQEDSAVYLCASSLRRDQPQHFGDGTRLSIL.